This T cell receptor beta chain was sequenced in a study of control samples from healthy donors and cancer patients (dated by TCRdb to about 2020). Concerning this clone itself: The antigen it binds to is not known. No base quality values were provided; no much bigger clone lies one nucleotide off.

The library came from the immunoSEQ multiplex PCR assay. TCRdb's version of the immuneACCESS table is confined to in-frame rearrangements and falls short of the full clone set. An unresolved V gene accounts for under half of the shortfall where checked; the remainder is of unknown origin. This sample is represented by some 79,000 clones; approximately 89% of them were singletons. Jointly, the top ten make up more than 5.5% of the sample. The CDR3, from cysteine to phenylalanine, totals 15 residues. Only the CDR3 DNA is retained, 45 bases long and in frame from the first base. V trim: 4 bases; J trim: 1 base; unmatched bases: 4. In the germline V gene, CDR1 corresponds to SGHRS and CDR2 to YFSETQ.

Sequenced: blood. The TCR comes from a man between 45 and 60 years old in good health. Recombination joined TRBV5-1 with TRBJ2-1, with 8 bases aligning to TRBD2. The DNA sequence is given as TGCGCCAGCAGCCGGGAGGGGGAATCCTACAATGAGCAGTTCTTC. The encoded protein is CASSREGESYNEQFF.